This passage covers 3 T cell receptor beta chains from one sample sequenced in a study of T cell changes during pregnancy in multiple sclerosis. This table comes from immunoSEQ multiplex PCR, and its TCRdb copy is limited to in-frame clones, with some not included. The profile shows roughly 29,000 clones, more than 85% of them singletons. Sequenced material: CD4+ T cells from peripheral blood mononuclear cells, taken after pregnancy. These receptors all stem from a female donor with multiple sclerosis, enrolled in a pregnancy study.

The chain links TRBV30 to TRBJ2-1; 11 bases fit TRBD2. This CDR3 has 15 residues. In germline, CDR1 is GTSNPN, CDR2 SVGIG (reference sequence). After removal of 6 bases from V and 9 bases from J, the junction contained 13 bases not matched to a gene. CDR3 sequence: CACPLAGETGGEQFF. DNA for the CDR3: TGTGCCTGCCCACTAGCGGGAGAGACAGGCGGTGAGCAGTTCTTC.

The CDR3 nucleotides are TGTGCCAGCAGCGGACAGGGGGCCGGGTCACCCCTCCACTTT. It specifies CASSGQGAGSPLHF. The chain links TRBV9 to TRBJ1-6, with 10 bases matching TRBD1. Per the germline V gene, CDR1 is SGDLS and CDR2 is YYNGEE. J lost 10 bases, V lost 3 bases, and 4 bases had no gene match. The CDR3 extends over 14 amino acids.

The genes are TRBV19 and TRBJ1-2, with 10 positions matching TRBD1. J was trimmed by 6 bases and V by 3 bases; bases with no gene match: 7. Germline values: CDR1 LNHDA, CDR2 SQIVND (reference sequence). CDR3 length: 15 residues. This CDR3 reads CASSIPGQGYDGYTF. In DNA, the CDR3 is TGTGCCAGTAGTATCCCGGGACAGGGGTATGATGGCTACACCTTC.